This T cell receptor (beta chain) was found in a study of blood T cells in healthy people across ages. CDR3 length equals 14 residues. Germline-derived CDR1 and CDR2 are SQVTM and ANQGSEA. A sample-barcoded 5' primer and a J-beta primer mix were used in a second PCR of roughly 7 to 11 cycles. TCRdb redid the calling of the 5' RACE reads with MiXCR, one entry per CDR3 protein. There are approximately 800,000 distinct CDR3 sequences in the sample; about 26% occur only once, and about 3% lies in the top ten. The same specimen was also included in a second study, on T cells of mothers and their children.

The receptor comes from a boy aged 5 to 17 in good health. J is TRBJ2-1 and V is TRBV29-1; TRBD2 matches at 8 bases. The last part of the DNA fits TRBJ2-5 better; the J call may be wrong. Sequencing input: blood. DNA of the CDR3: TGCAGCGTTGAATCGGGACTAGGAGGAGAGACCCAGTACTTC. This sequence encodes CSVESGLGGETQYF.